Listed below are T cell receptor beta chains from one sample, sequenced in a study of cytotoxic CD8 clonotypes in ibrutinib-treated CLL. The table came from immunoSEQ multiplex PCR; TCRdb's copy has only in-frame clones and leaves some out. There are around 200,000 clones in the sample; 70% occur only once, and approximately 6% lies in the top ten. The specimen was PBMCs, collected after 12 months of ibrutinib treatment. These TCRs come from a human donor with chronic lymphocytic leukemia. Both conserved end residues are part of each CDR3. Fields, in order: V gene, clone size, J gene, D gene, CDR3 protein, CDR3 DNA. D genes are given only for firm matches. Not every row has a clone size; where given, it reads once, few, many or a size class.

v_call: TRBV19; clone_size: .; j_call: TRBJ2-2; d_call: .; cdr3_aa: CASRSGLSGTGELFF; cdr3_nt: TGTGCCAGTAGGTCCGGACTATCAGGCACCGGGGAGCTGTTTTTT
v_call: TRBV10-3; clone_size: .; j_call: TRBJ1-1; d_call: .; cdr3_aa: CAISLGGMNTEAFF; cdr3_nt: TGTGCCATCTCCCTGGGAGGCATGAACACTGAAGCTTTCTTT
v_call: TRBV6-4; clone_size: .; j_call: TRBJ2-1; d_call: .; cdr3_aa: CASSSDQGSYNEQFF; cdr3_nt: TGTGCCAGCAGTTCAGATCAGGGATCCTACAATGAGCAGTTCTTC
v_call: TRBV10-1; clone_size: .; j_call: TRBJ1-2; d_call: .; cdr3_aa: CASSEDPGLGGYTF; cdr3_nt: TGCGCCAGCAGTGAGGATCCGGGATTGGGGGGCTACACCTTC
v_call: TRBV7-3; clone_size: .; j_call: TRBJ1-1; d_call: .; cdr3_aa: CASSWTWSAFF; cdr3_nt: TGTGCCAGCAGCTGGACTTGGTCAGCTTTCTTT
v_call: TRBV27; clone_size: .; j_call: TRBJ2-2; d_call: TRBD2; cdr3_aa: CASRGLARPGELFF; cdr3_nt: TGTGCCAGCAGAGGACTAGCCAGACCCGGGGAGCTGTTTTTT
v_call: TRBV25-1; clone_size: .; j_call: TRBJ1-4; d_call: .; cdr3_aa: CASSEIGVEKLFF; cdr3_nt: TGTGCCAGCAGTGAAATAGGGGTAGAAAAACTGTTTTTT
v_call: TRBV29-1; clone_size: .; j_call: TRBJ1-2; d_call: .; cdr3_aa: CSVEESGQRWYGYTF; cdr3_nt: TGCAGCGTTGAAGAGTCAGGCCAAAGGTGGTATGGCTACACCTTC
v_call: TRBV6-1; clone_size: .; j_call: TRBJ2-2; d_call: .; cdr3_aa: CASRPRDKATGELFF; cdr3_nt: TGTGCCAGCAGGCCCCGGGACAAAGCCACCGGGGAGCTGTTTTTT
v_call: TRBV6-5; clone_size: .; j_call: TRBJ1-1; d_call: .; cdr3_aa: CASSLRTLNTEAFF; cdr3_nt: TGTGCCAGCAGTCTAAGGACTCTGAACACTGAAGCTTTCTTT
v_call: TRBV6-1; clone_size: few; j_call: TRBJ1-1; d_call: TRBD1; cdr3_aa: CASSEVDRGNTEAFF; cdr3_nt: TGTGCCAGCAGTGAAGTGGACAGGGGTAACACTGAAGCTTTCTTT
v_call: TRBV29-1; clone_size: .; j_call: TRBJ1-1; d_call: .; cdr3_aa: CSVDRGGVMRNTEAFF; cdr3_nt: TGCAGCGTAGACCGGGGGGGAGTAATGAGGAACACTGAAGCTTTCTTT
v_call: TRBV4-2; clone_size: .; j_call: TRBJ2-6; d_call: .; cdr3_aa: CASSPSGANVLTF; cdr3_nt: TGTGCCAGCAGCCCATCTGGGGCCAACGTCCTGACTTTC
v_call: TRBV10-2; clone_size: once; j_call: TRBJ2-7; d_call: TRBD1; cdr3_aa: CASRGQGASEQYF; cdr3_nt: TGCGCCAGTAGGGGACAGGGGGCGAGTGAGCAGTACTTC
v_call: TRBV9; clone_size: once; j_call: TRBJ1-3; d_call: .; cdr3_aa: CASSVPGNTIYF; cdr3_nt: TGTGCCAGCAGCGTCCCTGGAAACACCATATATTTT
v_call: TRBV7-7; clone_size: .; j_call: TRBJ2-7; d_call: TRBD2; cdr3_aa: CASSPSSGSTEQYF; cdr3_nt: TGTGCTAGCAGCCCTTCTAGCGGGAGTACCGAGCAGTACTTC
v_call: TRBV7-9; clone_size: many; j_call: TRBJ2-7; d_call: .; cdr3_aa: CASSLAGRRDYEQYF; cdr3_nt: TGTGCCAGCAGCTTAGCAGGGCGCAGGGACTACGAGCAGTACTTC